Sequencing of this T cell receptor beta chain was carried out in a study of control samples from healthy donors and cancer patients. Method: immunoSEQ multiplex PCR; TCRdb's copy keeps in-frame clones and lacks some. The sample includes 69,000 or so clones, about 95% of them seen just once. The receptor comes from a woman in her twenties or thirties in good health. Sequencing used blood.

The CDR3 nucleotides are TGTGCCAGCAGCTTAGGTCTTGAAACTCACACAGATACGCAGTATTTT. It is translated as CASSLGLETHTDTQYF. This chain links TRBV7-2 with TRBJ2-3, with D unresolved. The CDR3 loop spans 16 amino acids. Germline assignment: CDR1 SGHTA and CDR2 FQGNSA. V was trimmed by 1 base and J by 2 bases, leaving 13 bases between them. Together with reference TRBV7-2 and TRBJ2-3, the CDR3 gives the full variable domain: GAGVSQSPSNKVTEKGKDVELRCDPISGHTALYWYRQSLGQGLEFLIYFQGNSAPDKSGLPSDRFSAERTGGSVSTLTIQRTQQEDSAVYLCASSLGLETHTDTQYFGPGTRLTVL.